The 25 T cell receptor beta chains reported below all come from one sample, sequenced in a study of T cell repertoires in cytomegalovirus infection. TCRdb ran MiXCR on the reads and lists one entry per CDR3 protein. The data show 310,000 or so distinct CDR3 sequences, roughly a tenth seen once. Sequenced sample: PBMCs. All receptors come from a human donor in good health (CMV status not recorded). Some clones in this sample may be carry-over from other donors' samples.

This clonotype has ten or more counts. The V gene is TRBV20-1, the J gene TRBJ2-5; TRBD2 agrees at 10 bases. Germline trimming cut 0 bases from V and 6 bases from J; bases unmatched to any gene: 4. This CDR3 region has 14 residues. Germline V gives CDR1 DFQATT, CDR2 SNEGSKA (reference sequence). In nucleotides, the CDR3 is TGCAGTGCTAGAGATTCAGCGGGGGGGAAGACCCAGTACTTC. It encodes CSARDSAGGKTQYF.

This clonotype was recorded at least ten times. The chain couples TRBV28 to TRBJ2-2, with 7 bases lining up with TRBD1. Germline trimming cut 6 bases from V and 9 bases from J; bases unmatched to any gene: 4. There are 12 residues in the CDR3. CDR1 is MDHEN and CDR2 is SYDVKM in the germline V gene. The CDR3: CASRERGRELFF. In nucleotides, the CDR3 is TGTGCCAGCAGGGAAAGGGGGCGGGAGCTGTTTTTT.

This clonotype was seen more than once but under ten times. This chain connects TRBV3-1 to TRBJ1-3, with no clear D. In germline, CDR1 is LGHDT, CDR2 YNNKEL (reference sequence). The CDR3 has 12 amino acids. Trimming cost V 4 bases and J 4 bases, with 5 bases left between them. CDR3 DNA sequence: TGTGCCAGCAGCCCCGGGGGAAACACCATATATTTT. This encodes CASSPGGNTIYF.

V is TRBV7-2 and J is TRBJ1-3; D may be TRBD1 (6 bases). The V gene's germline CDR1 is SGHTA and CDR2 FQGNSA. V dropped 3 bases and J dropped 4 bases, with 10 bases sitting between them. This CDR3 is 14 amino acids long. CDR3 DNA: TGTGCCAGCAGCTTTCAGGGGACCGGAAACACCATATATTTT. This encodes CASSFQGTGNTIYF.

This clonotype has a count of ten or more. The chain combines TRBV7-6 with TRBJ2-7; D possibly matches TRBD1 or TRBD2 (6 bases each). Germline V gives CDR1 SGHVS, CDR2 FNYEAQ. The CDR3 is 11 residues long. Trimming cost V 11 bases and J 2 bases, with 10 bases left between them. The CDR3 DNA reads as TGTGCCCTAGGGGGGACCTACGAGCAGTACGTC. Translation gives CALGGTYEQYV.

This clonotype was observed many times. J is TRBJ2-2 and V is TRBV9, with 7 bases lining up with TRBD1. The ends lost 0 bases at V and 1 base at J; junction bases unmatched: 3. This CDR3 spans 16 amino acids. CDR1 is SGDLS and CDR2 is YYNGEE in the germline V gene. This CDR3 is CASSVVGGGNTGELFF. CDR3 nucleotide sequence: TGTGCCAGCAGCGTAGTAGGGGGCGGGAACACCGGGGAGCTGTTTTTT.

Many counts were recorded for this clonotype. The gene calls are TRBV20-1 and TRBJ2-7; the match to TRBD1 covers 9 bases. The CDR3 contains 13 residues. V shed 5 bases, J shed 3 bases, and the junction held 5 bases outside the gene matches. The germline gives CDR1 DFQATT, CDR2 SNEGSKA (reference sequence). Here the CDR3 DNA reads TGCAGTGCTTCACCGGGACAGGGCTACGAGCAGTACTTC. Amino acid sequence: CSASPGQGYEQYF.

This clonotype occurred many times. CDR3 loop: CSARDRGYGNTEAFF. The CDR3 DNA reads TGCAGTGCTAGGGACAGGGGATATGGAAACACTGAAGCTTTCTTT. The V call is TRBV20-1, the J call TRBJ1-1; 9 nucleotides line up with TRBD1. CDR1 and CDR2 from the germline V gene are DFQATT and SNEGSKA (reference sequence). V shed 3 bases, J shed 2 bases, and the junction held 7 bases outside the gene matches. This CDR3 contains 15 residues.

This clonotype was counted at least ten times. The chain uses TRBV23-1 and TRBJ2-6, with 7 bases fitting TRBD1. TRBV23-1 is identified as an open reading frame with a role that is uncertain. The CDR3 extends over 17 amino acids. V was pared by 1 base and J by 3 bases, with 6 bases of the junction left unmatched. The CDR3 loop reads CASSQWERGLGANVLTF. CDR3 sequence (DNA): TGCGCCAGCAGTCAATGGGAAAGGGGGCTTGGGGCCAACGTCCTGACTTTC.

This clonotype occurred a few times. V gene TRBV2 combines with J gene TRBJ1-1; no clear D. Trimming left V 6 bases short and J 1 base short, with 9 bases between. CDR1 is SNHLY, CDR2 FYNNEI, per germline. This CDR3 spans 13 amino acids. CDR3 DNA: TGTGCCAGCAGCACAGAGGCGAACACTGAAGCTTTCTTT. Translation gives CASSTEANTEAFF.

This chain connects TRBV6-5 to TRBJ2-7; TRBD1 aligns across 8 bases. The V segment lost 2 bases and the J segment 3 bases; nucleotides outside the gene matches: 6. The CDR3 spans 15 residues. Looked up from germline, CDR1 is MNHEY and CDR2 is SVGAGI. The CDR3 protein is CASSYGPDRVYEQYF. CDR3 nucleotides: TGTGCCAGCAGTTACGGACCGGACAGGGTCTACGAGCAGTACTTC.

The sample holds many counts of this clonotype. This sequence joins TRBV7-2 and TRBJ1-2; D is uncertain. The V end was cut by 1 base, the J end by 8 bases, with 11 bases between. This CDR3 comprises 13 residues. In germline, CDR1 is SGHTA, CDR2 FQGNSA. This CDR3 reads CASSLGRLEGYTF. CDR3 bases: TGTGCCAGCAGCTTAGGAAGACTGGAGGGCTACACCTTC.

The chain employs TRBV7-3 and TRBJ1-2, with a weak D call TRBD1 (6 bases). The germline V gene encodes CDR1 SGHTA and CDR2 FQGTGA. CDR3 length: 15 residues. V lost 3 bases and J lost 4, with 15 bases in between. The DNA of the CDR3 is TGTGCCAGCAGCTTGGGGACACTCCAGGGCTATGGCTACACCTTC. Translation gives CASSLGTLQGYGYTF.

This clonotype occurred many times. The chain couples TRBV7-9 to TRBJ1-6; D possibly corresponds to TRBD1 (5 bases). The CDR3 totals 15 residues. The V end was cut by 5 bases, the J end by 6 bases, with 14 bases between. Germline V gene data show CDR1 as SEHNR and CDR2 as FQNEAQ (reference sequence). CDR3 sequence reads: CASSAVQGVNSPLHF. DNA for the CDR3: TGTGCCAGCAGCGCCGTGCAGGGTGTTAATTCACCCCTCCACTTT.

This clonotype was observed at least ten times. As DNA, the CDR3 is TGTGCCAGCAGCTTAGTTGGAGGGGGGAACACCGGGGAGCTGTTTTTT. Protein sequence: CASSLVGGGNTGELFF. The chain combines TRBV7-6 with TRBJ2-2; the D gene could be TRBD1 or TRBD2 (6 bases each). Germline CDR1 is SGHVS and CDR2 is FNYEAQ. V lost 1 base and J 1 base, leaving 10 bases between the germline ends. The CDR3 length is 16 residues.

Ten or more counts support this clonotype. The rearrangement links TRBV28 to TRBJ2-7; the match to TRBD2 covers 8 bases. Per germline, CDR1 MDHEN and CDR2 SYDVKM. The CDR3 totals 15 residues. V shed 8 bases, J shed 6 bases, and the junction held 15 bases outside the gene matches. CDR3 region: CASSPGASGGLEQYV. The DNA of the CDR3 is TGTGCCAGCTCTCCAGGGGCCAGCGGGGGTCTCGAGCAGTACGTC.

This clonotype was recorded many times. The CDR3 bases are TGCGCCAGCACGGGGCCGGCGCTCCCAGATACGCAGTATTTT. Translated: CASTGPALPDTQYF. The rearrangement links TRBV5-1 to TRBJ2-3; perhaps D is TRBD1 or TRBD2 (5 bases each). CDR1 is SGHRS and CDR2 is YFSETQ in the germline V gene. V dropped 6 bases and J dropped 4 bases, with 15 bases sitting between them. The CDR3 extends over 14 amino acids.

This clonotype was seen many times. The chain links TRBV29-1 to TRBJ1-5; D call uncertain. Germline V lookup: CDR1 SQVTM, CDR2 ANQGSEA. The ends were cut back, 7 bases at V and 4 bases at J, with 11 bases in the middle. The CDR3 contains 12 residues. The CDR3 loop is CSAGGINQPQHF. CDR3 DNA: TGCAGCGCCGGAGGGATTAATCAGCCCCAGCATTTT.

This clonotype has ten or more counts. The rearrangement joins TRBV7-6 to TRBJ2-7; 10 bases fit TRBD1. CDR3 length equals 18 residues. V lost 4 bases, J lost 3 bases, and 15 bases stayed unmatched. Germline CDR1 SGHVS, CDR2 FNYEAQ. The CDR3 coding sequence is TGTGCCAGCAGCTCAAAACGGGATGGGGGACAGGGGAACTACGAGCAGTACTTC. The encoded protein is CASSSKRDGGQGNYEQYF.

This clonotype was observed many times. J is TRBJ2-7 and V is TRBV7-6, with D unclear. Trimming stripped 2 bases from V and 7 bases from J, with 12 bases between. The CDR3 runs 13 residues. CDR1 SGHVS and CDR2 FNYEAQ come from the germline V gene. In DNA form, the CDR3 reads TGTGCCAGCAGCTTAAGGACCGTCGGGGAGCAGTACTTC. This sequence encodes CASSLRTVGEQYF.

This chain connects TRBV20-1 to TRBJ2-5; TRBD1 matches at 7 bases. Germline values: CDR1 DFQATT, CDR2 SNEGSKA (reference sequence). CDR3 length equals 16 residues. Trimming took 5 bases from V and 5 from J; bases not matched to a gene: 17. The DNA of the CDR3 is TGCAGTGCTCCCCCCCTACAGGGGATTTTACGGGAGACCCAGTACTTC. Translating gives CSAPPLQGILRETQYF.

This clonotype was detected many times. This rearrangement joins TRBV4-2 to TRBJ2-4; 9 bases match TRBD2. The CDR3 is 20 amino acids. Trimming cost V 1 base and J 1 base; bases outside gene matches: 14. The germline gives CDR1 LGHNA, CDR2 YNFKEQ. The CDR3 is CASSQGQRTSVPFAKNIQYF. In DNA, the CDR3 is TGTGCCAGCAGCCAAGGGCAGAGGACTAGCGTCCCCTTCGCCAAAAACATTCAGTACTTC.

This clonotype was recorded many times. The rearrangement uses TRBV6-2 or TRBV6-3 and TRBJ1-1; 9 bases line up with TRBD1. V lost 4 bases, J lost 5 bases, and 14 bases stayed unmatched. The CDR3 length is 17 residues. Germline values: CDR1 MNHEY, CDR2 SVGEGT. CDR3 bases: TGTGCCAGCAGTTTTTTCTACACGACAGGGGGAGGTACTGAAGCTTTCTTT. Translated, it gives CASSFFYTTGGGTEAFF.

This clonotype has just a few counts. The genes are TRBV20-1 and TRBJ1-6; D is uncertain. There are 12 residues in the CDR3. V shed 6 bases and J shed 9 bases, with 12 bases lying between them. Looked up from germline, CDR1 is DFQATT and CDR2 is SNEGSKA (reference sequence). The CDR3: CSASGMLSPLHF. The DNA for the CDR3 is TGCAGTGCCTCCGGGATGCTTTCACCCCTCCACTTT.

The chain couples TRBV6-6 to TRBJ2-7, with D tentatively TRBD2 (6 bases). V gave up 6 bases and J gave up 3 bases, with 15 bases separating them. The CDR3 sequence is 14 residues long. Germline values: CDR1 MNHNY, CDR2 SVGAGI (reference sequence). The CDR3 is CASRRGGRNYEQYF. The CDR3 DNA sequence: TGTGCCAGCAGGCGCGGAGGGAGAAACTACGAGCAGTACTTC.